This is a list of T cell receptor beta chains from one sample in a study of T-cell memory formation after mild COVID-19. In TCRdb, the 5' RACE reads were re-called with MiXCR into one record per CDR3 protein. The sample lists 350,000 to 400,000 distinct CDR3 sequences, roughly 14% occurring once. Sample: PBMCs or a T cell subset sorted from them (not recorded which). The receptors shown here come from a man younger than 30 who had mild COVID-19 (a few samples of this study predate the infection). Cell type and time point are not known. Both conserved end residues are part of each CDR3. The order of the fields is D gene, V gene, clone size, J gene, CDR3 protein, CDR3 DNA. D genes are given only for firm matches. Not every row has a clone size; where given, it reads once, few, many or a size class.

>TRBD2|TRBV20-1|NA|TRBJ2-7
CSAYSGVKYYEQYF
TGCAGTGCGTATAGCGGGGTGAAGTACTACGAGCAGTACTTC
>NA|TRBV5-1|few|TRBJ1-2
CASSLGHGRANYGYTF
TGCGCCAGCAGCTTGGGACATGGCAGAGCTAACTATGGCTACACCTTC
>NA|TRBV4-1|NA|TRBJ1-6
CASSQESSYNSPLHF
TGCGCCAGCAGCCAGGAAAGCTCCTATAATTCACCCCTCCACTTT
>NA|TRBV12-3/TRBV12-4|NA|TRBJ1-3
CASSSGRRSGNTIYF
TGTGCCAGCAGCTCTGGACGGCGCTCTGGAAACACCATATATTTT
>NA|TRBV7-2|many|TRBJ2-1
CASSPSHFHEQFF
TGTGCCAGCAGCCCGTCGCACTTCCATGAGCAGTTCTTC
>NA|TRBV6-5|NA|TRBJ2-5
CASSWTGGYEETQYF
TGTGCCAGCAGCTGGACAGGAGGGTATGAAGAGACCCAGTACTTC
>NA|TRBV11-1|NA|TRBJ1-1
CASSPGSPGTEAFF
TGTGCCAGCAGCCCGGGCTCACCGGGCACTGAAGCTTTCTTT
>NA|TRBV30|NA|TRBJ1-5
CAWSVIRSQPQHF
TGTGCCTGGAGTGTAATTCGGAGTCAGCCCCAGCATTTT
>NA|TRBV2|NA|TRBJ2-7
CASSLSGQRSISAYEQYF
TGTGCCAGCAGTCTGTCCGGACAGCGTTCGATCTCGGCCTACGAGCAGTACTTC
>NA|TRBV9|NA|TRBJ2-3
CASSVYGQSTDTQYF
TGTGCCAGCAGCGTATACGGGCAAAGCACAGATACGCAGTATTTT
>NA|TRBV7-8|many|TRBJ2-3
CASSWAQQDTQYF
TGTGCCAGCAGCTGGGCTCAACAAGATACGCAGTATTTT
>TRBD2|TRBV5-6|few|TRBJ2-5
CASSRQGLAGETQYF
TGTGCCAGCAGCCGACAGGGACTAGCGGGGGAGACCCAGTACTTC
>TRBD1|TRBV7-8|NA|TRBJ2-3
CASSFRDRGTDTQYF
TGTGCCAGCAGCTTCCGGGACAGGGGCACAGATACGCAGTATTTT
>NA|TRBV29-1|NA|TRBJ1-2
CSVDPGDYDYTF
TGCAGCGTTGACCCAGGAGATTATGACTACACCTTC
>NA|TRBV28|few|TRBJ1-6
CASSGGSYNSPLHF
TGTGCCAGCAGTGGCGGCTCCTATAATTCACCCCTCCACTTT
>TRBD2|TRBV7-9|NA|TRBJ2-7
CASSPGLAGTYEQYF
TGTGCCAGCAGCCCGGGACTAGCGGGGACCTACGAGCAGTACTTC
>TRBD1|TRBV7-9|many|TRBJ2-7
CASSRSGQGRPYEQYF
TGTGCCAGCAGCCGATCGGGACAGGGGCGTCCCTACGAGCAGTACTTC
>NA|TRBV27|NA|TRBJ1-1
CASSQRGNGAFF
TGTGCCAGCAGCCAGCGGGGGAACGGGGCTTTCTTT
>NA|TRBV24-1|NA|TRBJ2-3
CATSDLYANTDTQYF
TGTGCCACCAGTGATTTGTACGCCAACACAGATACGCAGTATTTT
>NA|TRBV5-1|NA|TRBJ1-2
CASSLAGLGNYGYTF
TGCGCCAGCAGCTTGGCCGGTCTTGGTAACTATGGCTACACCTTC
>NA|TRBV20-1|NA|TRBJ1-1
CSARTRGAPTEAFF
TGCAGTGCTAGAACCCGGGGGGCCCCCACTGAAGCTTTCTTT
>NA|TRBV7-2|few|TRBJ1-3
CASSSVGGMGGNTIYF
TGTGCCAGCAGCTCGGTTGGGGGTATGGGTGGAAACACCATATATTTT